What follows is one T cell receptor beta chain and its context. Sequencing was performed with immunoSEQ multiplex PCR; in TCRdb, only in-frame clones are kept and a portion is missing. This sample has about 29,000 clones, with roughly 90% found just once. The junction had 3 bases not matched to a gene; V was cut back by 6 bases and J by 1 base. This CDR3 is built from 14 residues. CDR1 MRHNA and CDR2 SNTAGT come from the germline V gene. The sample comes from a study of T cell changes during pregnancy in multiple sclerosis. This chain links TRBV6-4 with TRBJ2-3; TRBD2 matches at 8 bases. Sequencing was performed on CD8+ T cells from peripheral blood mononuclear cells, taken after pregnancy. The clonotype originates from a female donor with multiple sclerosis, enrolled in a pregnancy study. The CDR3 DNA reads TGTGCCAGCAGCCCGACTAGCGGCACAGATACGCAGTATTTT. This translates into CASSPTSGTDTQYF.